This T cell receptor (beta chain) is from a study of patients and donors after allogeneic stem cell transplantation. TCRdb reprocessed the RT-PCR reads with MiXCR, giving one entry per CDR3 protein. The data hold some 880,000 distinct CDR3 sequences, with roughly 17% observed a single time. With 4 bases removed from V and 2 bases from J, the gap between germline ends came to 12 bases. CDR3 length: 14 residues. Germline V lookup: CDR1 DFQATT, CDR2 SNEGSKA (reference sequence). This clonotype showed up just a few times. Sequences were obtained from blood, either unsorted or a sorted T cell fraction (not recorded which). The V gene is TRBV20-1, the J gene TRBJ1-5; TRBD1 might be the D (5 bases). The clonotype comes from a human donor who was either an allogeneic HSCT recipient or a stem cell or donor lymphocyte infusion donor (not recorded which). It is not recorded whose cells these are; they may come from a transplant donor. This CDR3 reads CSAKGRIGNQPQHF. The CDR3 DNA reads TGCAGTGCTAAGGGACGGATTGGCAATCAGCCCCAGCATTTT.